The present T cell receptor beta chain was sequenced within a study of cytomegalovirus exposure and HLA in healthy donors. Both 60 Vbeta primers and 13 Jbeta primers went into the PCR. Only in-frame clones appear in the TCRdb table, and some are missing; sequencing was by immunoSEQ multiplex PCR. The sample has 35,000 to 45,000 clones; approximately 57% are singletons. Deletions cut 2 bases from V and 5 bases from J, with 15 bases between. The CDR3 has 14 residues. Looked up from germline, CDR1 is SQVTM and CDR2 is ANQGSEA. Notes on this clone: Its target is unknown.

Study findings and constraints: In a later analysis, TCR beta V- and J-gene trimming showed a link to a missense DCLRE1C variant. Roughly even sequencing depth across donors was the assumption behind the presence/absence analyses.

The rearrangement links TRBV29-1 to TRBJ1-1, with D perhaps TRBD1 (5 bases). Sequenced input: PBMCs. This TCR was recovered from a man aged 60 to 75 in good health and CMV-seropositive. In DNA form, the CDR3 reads TGCAGCGTTGAACGGGGGAGTGCGGGGACTGAAGCTTTCTTT. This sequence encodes CSVERGSAGTEAFF.